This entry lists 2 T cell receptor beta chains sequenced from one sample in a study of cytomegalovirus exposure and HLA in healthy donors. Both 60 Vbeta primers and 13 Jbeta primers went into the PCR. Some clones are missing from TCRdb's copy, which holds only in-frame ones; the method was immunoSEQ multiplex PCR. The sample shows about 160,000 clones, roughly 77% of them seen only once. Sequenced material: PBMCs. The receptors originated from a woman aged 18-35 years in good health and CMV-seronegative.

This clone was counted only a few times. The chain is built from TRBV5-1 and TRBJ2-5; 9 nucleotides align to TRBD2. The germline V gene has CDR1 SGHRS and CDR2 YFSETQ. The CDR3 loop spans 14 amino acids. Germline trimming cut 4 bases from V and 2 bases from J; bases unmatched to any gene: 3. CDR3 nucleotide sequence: TGCGCCAGCAGCCTTCTAGCGGGGCAAGAGACCCAGTACTTC. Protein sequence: CASSLLAGQETQYF. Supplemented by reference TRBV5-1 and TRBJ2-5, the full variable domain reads KAGVTQTPRYLIKTRGQQVTLSCSPISGHRSVSWYQQTPGQGLQFLFEYFSETQRNKGNFPGRFSGRQFSNSRSEMNVSTLELGDSALYLCASSLLAGQETQYFGPGTRLLVL.

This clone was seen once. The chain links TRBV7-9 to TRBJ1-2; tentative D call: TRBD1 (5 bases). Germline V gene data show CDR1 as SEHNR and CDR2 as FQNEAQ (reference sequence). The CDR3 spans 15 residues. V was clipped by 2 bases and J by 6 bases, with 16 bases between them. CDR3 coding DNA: TGTGCCAGCAGCTTACAATTCCAGGGTACCCATGGCTACACCTTC. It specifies CASSLQFQGTHGYTF.